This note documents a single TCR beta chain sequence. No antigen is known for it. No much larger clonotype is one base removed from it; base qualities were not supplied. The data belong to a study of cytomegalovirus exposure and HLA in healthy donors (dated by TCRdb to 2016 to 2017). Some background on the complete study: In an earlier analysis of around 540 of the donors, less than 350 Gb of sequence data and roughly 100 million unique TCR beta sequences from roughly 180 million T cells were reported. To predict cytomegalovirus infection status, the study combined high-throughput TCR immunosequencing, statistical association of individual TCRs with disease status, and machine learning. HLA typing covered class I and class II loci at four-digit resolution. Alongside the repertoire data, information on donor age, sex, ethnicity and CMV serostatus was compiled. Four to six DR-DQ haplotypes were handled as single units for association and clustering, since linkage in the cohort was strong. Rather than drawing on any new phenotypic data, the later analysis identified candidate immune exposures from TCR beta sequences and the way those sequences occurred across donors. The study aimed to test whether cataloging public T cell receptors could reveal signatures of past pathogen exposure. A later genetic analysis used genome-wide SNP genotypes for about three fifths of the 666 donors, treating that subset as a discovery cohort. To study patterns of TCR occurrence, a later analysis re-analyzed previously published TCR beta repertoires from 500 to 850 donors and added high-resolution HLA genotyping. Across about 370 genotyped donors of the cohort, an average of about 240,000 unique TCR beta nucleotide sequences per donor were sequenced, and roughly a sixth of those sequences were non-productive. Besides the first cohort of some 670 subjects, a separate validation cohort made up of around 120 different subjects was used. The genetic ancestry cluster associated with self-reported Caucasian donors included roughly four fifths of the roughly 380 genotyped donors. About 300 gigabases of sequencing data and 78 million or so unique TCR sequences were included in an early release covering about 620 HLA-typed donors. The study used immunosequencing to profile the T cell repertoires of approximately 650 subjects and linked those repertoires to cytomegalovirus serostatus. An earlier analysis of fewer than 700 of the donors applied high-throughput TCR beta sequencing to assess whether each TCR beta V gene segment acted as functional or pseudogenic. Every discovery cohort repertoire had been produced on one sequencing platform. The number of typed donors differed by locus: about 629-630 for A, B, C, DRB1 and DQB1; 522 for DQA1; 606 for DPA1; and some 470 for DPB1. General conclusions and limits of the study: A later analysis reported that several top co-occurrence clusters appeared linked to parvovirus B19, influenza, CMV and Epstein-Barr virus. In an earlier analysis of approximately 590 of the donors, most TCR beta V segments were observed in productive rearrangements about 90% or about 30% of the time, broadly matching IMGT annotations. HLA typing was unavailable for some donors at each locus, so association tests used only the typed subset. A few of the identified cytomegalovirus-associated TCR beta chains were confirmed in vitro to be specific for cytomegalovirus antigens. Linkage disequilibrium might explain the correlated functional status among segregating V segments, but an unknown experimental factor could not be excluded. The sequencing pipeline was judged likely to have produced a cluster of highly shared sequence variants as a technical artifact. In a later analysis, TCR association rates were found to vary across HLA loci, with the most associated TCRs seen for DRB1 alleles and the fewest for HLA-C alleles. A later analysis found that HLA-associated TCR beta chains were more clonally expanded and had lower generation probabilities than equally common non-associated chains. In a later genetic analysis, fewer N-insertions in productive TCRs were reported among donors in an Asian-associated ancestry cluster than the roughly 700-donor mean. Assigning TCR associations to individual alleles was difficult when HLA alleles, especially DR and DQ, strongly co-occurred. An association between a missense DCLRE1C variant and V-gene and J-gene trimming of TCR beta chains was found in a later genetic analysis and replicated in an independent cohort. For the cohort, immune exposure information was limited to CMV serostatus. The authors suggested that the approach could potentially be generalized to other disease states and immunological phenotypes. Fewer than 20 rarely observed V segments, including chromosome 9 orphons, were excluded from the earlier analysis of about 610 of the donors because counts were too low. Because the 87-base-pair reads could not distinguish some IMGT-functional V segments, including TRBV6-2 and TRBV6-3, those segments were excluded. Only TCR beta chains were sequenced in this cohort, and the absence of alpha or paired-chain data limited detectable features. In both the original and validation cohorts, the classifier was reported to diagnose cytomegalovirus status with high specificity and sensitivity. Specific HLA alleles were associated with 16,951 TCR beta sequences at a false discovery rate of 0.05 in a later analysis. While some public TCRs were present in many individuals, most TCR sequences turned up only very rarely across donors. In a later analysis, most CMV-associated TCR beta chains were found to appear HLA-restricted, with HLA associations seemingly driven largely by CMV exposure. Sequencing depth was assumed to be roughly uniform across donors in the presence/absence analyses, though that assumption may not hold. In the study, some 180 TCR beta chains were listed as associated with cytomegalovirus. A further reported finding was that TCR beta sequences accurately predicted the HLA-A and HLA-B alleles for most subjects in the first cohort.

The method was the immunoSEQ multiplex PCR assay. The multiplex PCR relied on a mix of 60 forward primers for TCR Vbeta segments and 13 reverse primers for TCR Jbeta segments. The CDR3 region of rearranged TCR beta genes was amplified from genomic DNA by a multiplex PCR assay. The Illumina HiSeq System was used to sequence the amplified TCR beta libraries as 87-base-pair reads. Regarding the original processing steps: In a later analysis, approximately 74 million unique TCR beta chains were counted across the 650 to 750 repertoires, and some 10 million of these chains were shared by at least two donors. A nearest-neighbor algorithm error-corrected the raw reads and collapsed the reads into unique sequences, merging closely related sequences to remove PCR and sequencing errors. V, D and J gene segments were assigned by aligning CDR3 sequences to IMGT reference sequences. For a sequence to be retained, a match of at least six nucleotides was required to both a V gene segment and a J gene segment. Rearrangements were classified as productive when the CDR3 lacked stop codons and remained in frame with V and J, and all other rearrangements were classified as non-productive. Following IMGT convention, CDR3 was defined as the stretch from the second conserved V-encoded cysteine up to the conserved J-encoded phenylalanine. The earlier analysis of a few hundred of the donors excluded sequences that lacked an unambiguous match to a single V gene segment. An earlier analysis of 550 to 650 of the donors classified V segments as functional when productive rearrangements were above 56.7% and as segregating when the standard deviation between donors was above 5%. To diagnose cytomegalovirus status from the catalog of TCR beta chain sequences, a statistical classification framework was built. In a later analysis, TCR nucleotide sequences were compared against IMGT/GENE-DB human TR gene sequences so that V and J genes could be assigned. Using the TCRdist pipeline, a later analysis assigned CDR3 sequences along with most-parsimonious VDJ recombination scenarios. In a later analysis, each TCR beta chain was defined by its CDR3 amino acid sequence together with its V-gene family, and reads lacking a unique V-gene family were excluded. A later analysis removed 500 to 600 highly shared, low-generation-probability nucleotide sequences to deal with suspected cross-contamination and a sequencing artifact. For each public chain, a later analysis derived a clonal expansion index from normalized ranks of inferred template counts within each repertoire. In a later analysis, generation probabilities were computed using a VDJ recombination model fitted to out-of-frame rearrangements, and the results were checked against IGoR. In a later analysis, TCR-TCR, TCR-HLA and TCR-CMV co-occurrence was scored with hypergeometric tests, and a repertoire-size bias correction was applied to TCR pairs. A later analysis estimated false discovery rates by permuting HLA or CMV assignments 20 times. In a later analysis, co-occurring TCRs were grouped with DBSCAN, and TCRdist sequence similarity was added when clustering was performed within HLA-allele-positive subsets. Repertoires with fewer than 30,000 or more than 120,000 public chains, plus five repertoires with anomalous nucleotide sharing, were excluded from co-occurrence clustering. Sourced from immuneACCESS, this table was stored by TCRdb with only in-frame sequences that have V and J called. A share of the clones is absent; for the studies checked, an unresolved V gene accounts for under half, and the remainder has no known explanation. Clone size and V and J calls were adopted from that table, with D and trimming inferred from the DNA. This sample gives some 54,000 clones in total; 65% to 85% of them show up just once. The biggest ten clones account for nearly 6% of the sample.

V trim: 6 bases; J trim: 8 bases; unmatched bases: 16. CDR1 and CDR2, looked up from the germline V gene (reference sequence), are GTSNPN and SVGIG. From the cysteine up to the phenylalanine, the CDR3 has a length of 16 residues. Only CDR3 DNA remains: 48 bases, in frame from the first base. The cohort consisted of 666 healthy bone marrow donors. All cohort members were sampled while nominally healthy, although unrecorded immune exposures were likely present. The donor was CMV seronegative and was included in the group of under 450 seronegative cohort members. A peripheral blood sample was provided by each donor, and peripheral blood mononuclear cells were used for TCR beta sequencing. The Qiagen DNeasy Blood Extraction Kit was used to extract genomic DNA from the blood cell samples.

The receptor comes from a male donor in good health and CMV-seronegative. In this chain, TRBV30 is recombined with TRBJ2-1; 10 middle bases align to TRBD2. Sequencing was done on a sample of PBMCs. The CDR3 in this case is CACRASGGYVIDEQFF. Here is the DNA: TGTGCCTGCCGAGCTAGCGGGGGTTATGTAATCGATGAGCAGTTCTTC.